This T cell receptor beta chain was observed in a study of PD-L1 blockade in urothelial cancer. Regarding the study as a whole: Having blood TCR clonality under the median before treatment predicted better survival.

Only in-frame clones appear in the TCRdb table, and some are missing; sequencing was by immunoSEQ multiplex PCR. The sample lists 70,000 or so clones; around 90% were seen once. CDR1 and CDR2 (germline): MNHNS, SASEGT. Deletions cut 5 bases from V and 5 bases from J, with 12 bases between. This CDR3 comprises 13 residues. Patients had urothelial carcinoma that was locally advanced or metastatic. Sampling of each patient yielded between 1 and 8 specimens, collected pretreatment and on-treatment. As concerns this clone: What it binds is unknown.

This clonotype was sampled from a man between 60 and 70 years old with urothelial cancer. The sequences come from PBMCs, collected around atezolizumab (anti-PD-L1) treatment. The genes are TRBV6-1 and TRBJ2-5; possibly TRBD2 for D (5 bases). The CDR3 loop reads CASSRTREETQYF. Written as DNA, the CDR3 is TGTGCCAGCAGTCGAACAAGGGAGGAGACCCAGTACTTC.